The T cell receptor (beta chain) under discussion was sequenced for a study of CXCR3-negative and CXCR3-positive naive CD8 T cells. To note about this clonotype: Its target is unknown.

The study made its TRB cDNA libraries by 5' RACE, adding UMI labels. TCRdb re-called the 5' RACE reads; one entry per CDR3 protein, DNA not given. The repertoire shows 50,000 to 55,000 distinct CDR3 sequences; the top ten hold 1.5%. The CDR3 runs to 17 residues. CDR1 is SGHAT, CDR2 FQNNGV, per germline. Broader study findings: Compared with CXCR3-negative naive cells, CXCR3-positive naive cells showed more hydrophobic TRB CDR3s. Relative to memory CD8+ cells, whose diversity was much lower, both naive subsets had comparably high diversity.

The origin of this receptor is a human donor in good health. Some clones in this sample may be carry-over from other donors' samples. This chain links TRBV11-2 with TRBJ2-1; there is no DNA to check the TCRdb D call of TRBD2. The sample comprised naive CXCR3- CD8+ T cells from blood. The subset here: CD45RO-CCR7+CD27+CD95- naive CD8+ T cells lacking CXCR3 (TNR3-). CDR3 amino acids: CASSSELAGAEYNEQFF.